A single T cell receptor (beta chain) is shown here with its context. Its antigen is as yet unknown. This specimen comes from a study of CD8 T cells in ankylosing spondylitis. V lost 7 bases and J lost 7, with 10 bases in between. The CDR3 loop spans 11 amino acids. Library preparation for TCR beta used quantitative 5'-RACE with molecular barcodes. Each CDR3 protein is one row after TCRdb ran MiXCR on the 5' RACE reads. The data hold about 500,000 distinct CDR3 sequences, with 12% observed a single time. Overall study results and limits: A subset of motif variants has previously been described in the synovial fluid and blood of reactive arthritis. Disease-linked clones were reportedly significantly enriched in matched ankylosing spondylitis synovial fluid. Relatively rare in peripheral blood, disease-linked clones were also CD8+. Seemingly characteristic of ankylosing spondylitis blood was a TCR beta motif consisting of under 10 highly homologous variants.

V and J are TRBV23-1 and TRBJ2-5; D gene uncertain. TRBV23-1 is flagged as an ORF with uncertain function. The origin of this receptor is a male donor with ankylosing spondylitis. Sequencing was carried out using blood, either unsorted or a sorted T cell fraction (not recorded which). The CDR3 reads CASNFLGTQYF. CDR3 sequence (DNA): TGCGCCAGCAATTTTTTGGGGACCCAGTACTTC.